This TCR beta chain was sequenced in a study of cytomegalovirus exposure and HLA in healthy donors. General study points: The productive fraction for most TCR beta V segments was about 87% or about 30% in an earlier analysis.

The PCR used 60 Vbeta and 13 Jbeta primers. Measured with immunoSEQ multiplex PCR; TCRdb has only the in-frame clones, and not every one. The table has approximately 170,000 clones, around 85% seen once. This clone was seen once. Its antigen is not identified. The origin of this receptor is a boy younger than 10 in good health and CMV-seronegative. The specimen was PBMCs.

CDR3 region: CASSPRTSGEKYF. Written as DNA, the CDR3 is TGTGCCAGCAGTCCCCGGACTAGCGGGGAGAAGTACTTC. The chain combines TRBV25-1 with TRBJ2-4; 12 bases fit TRBD2. Germline lookup yields CDR1 MGHDK and CDR2 SYGVNS. The CDR3 spans 13 residues. J gave up 14 bases and V 5 bases, and 7 bases lay outside the gene matches.